This section outlines one T cell receptor (beta chain) sequence together with its context. Germline values: CDR1 MNHEY, CDR2 SMNVEV (reference sequence). CDR3 size: 22 residues. Germline trimming cut 7 bases from V and 4 bases from J; bases unmatched to any gene: 29. The sample originates from a study of blood T cell repertoires in COVID-19. In the study overall: The samples span acute and convalescent COVID-19 from the United States, Italy and Spain. The analysed material was cDNA or gDNA that came from T cells, B-cell-depleted T cells, or PBMCs.

Sequenced by immunoSEQ multiplex PCR; TCRdb stores in-frame clones only, minus some. The data show about 190,000 clones, less than 85% seen once. The chain carries TRBV27 and TRBJ2-1, with TRBD2 matching over 9 bases. Sequenced sample: peripheral blood. The clonotype originates from a man aged 50 to 59 who had recovered from COVID-19. CDR3 DNA: TGTGCCAGCAAGGGCACGGGGACCTTCCAACCCCAGACTAGCGGACCATACAATGAGCAGTTCTTC. This encodes CASKGTGTFQPQTSGPYNEQFF.